This TCR beta chain originates from a study of Graves' ophthalmopathy and Graves' hyperthyroidism. The starting material, over 8.5 ml of fresh peripheral blood, provided the PBMCs. The CDR3 spans 13 residues. TCR beta CDR3 regions were amplified from RNA transcripts. Second-round multiplex PCR came after first-round RT-PCR with HTBI primers. TCRdb independently ran MiXCR on the multiplex PCR reads; one entry per CDR3 protein. The data show about 210,000 distinct CDR3 sequences, with 29% seen just once and approximately 8.2% held by the top ten. As for this clonotype: Germline is not matched at one junction end, which may reflect a read error.

The sample was peripheral blood. This rearrangement joins TRBV12-3 or TRBV12-4 to TRBJ1-1; D may be TRBD1 (6 bases). The sequence derives from a man aged 50 or older with Graves' ophthalmopathy. The CDR3 sequence is CASSLATGTGAFF. In DNA, the CDR3 is TGTGCCAGCAGTCTGGCCACAGGGACTGGAGCTTTCTTT.